This T cell receptor beta chain appears in the sequencing data of a study of post-analysis software for immune sequencing data. Study in general: Courses of disease covered relapsing-remitting, secondary progressive and progressive-relapsing multiple sclerosis.

The V and J ends lost 1 base and 0 bases respectively, with 8 bases between them. The CDR3 is made up of 15 amino acids. Germline V gene lookup returns CDR1 SEHNR and CDR2 FQNEAQ (reference sequence). Prepared libraries of TCR beta cDNA carried unique molecular identifiers. Approximately 0.5 million cDNA molecules were recovered from an input of about 0.95 to 11 million T cells. Each CDR3 protein is one row after TCRdb ran MiXCR on the PCR reads. The sample has about 770,000 distinct CDR3 sequences, approximately 44% seen once. Note on this clonotype: Its target is unknown.

Study observations and caveats: Significantly lower normalized Chao1 diversity was found in patients with multiple sclerosis relative to controls. TRBV5-6, TRBV5-1 and TRBV20-1 belonged to a set of about 5 TRBV segments that were more frequent in patients than controls.

This sequence was found in a girl between 10 and 17 years old with multiple sclerosis. Specimen: blood. V is TRBV7-9 and J is TRBJ2-3; D is unresolved. CDR3 region: CASSLEGFSTDTQYF. CDR3 nucleotide sequence: TGTGCCAGCAGCTTAGAGGGATTTAGCACAGATACGCAGTATTTT.